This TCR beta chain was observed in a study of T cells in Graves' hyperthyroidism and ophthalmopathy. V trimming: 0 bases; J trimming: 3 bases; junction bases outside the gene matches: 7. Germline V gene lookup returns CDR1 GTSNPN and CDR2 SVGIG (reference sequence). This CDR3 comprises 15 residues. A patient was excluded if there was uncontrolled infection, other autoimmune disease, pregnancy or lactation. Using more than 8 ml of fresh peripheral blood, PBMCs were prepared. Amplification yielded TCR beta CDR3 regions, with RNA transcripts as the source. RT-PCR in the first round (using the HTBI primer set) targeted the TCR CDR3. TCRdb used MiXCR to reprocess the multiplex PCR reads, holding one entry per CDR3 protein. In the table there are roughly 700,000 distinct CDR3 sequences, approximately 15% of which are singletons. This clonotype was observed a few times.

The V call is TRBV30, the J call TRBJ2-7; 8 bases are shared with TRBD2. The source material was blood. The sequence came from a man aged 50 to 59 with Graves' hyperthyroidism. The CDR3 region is CAWSVKGTRDYEQYF. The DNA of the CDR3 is TGTGCCTGGAGTGTAAAGGGGACTAGAGACTACGAGCAGTACTTC.